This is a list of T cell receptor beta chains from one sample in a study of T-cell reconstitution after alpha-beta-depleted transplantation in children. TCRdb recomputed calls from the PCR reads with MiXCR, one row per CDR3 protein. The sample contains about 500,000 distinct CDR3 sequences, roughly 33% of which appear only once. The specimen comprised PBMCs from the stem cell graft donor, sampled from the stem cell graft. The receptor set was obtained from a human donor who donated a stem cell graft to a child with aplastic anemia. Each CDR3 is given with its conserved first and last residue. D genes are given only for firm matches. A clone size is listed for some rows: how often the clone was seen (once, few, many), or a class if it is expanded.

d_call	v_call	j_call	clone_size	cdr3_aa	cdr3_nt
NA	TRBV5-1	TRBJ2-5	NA	CASSRAGGHQETQYF	TGCGCCAGCAGCCGGGCCGGGGGGCACCAAGAGACCCAGTACTTC
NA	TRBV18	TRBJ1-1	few	CASSPSGTESTEAFF	TGTGCCAGCTCGCCGTCCGGGACGGAGAGCACTGAAGCTTTCTTT
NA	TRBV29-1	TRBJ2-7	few	CSVLRDDYEQYF	TGCAGCGTACTCCGGGACGATTACGAGCAGTACTTC
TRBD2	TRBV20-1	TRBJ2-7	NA	CSAPLLAGGPYEQYF	TGCAGTGCTCCTCTACTAGCGGGAGGACCCTACGAGCAGTACTTC
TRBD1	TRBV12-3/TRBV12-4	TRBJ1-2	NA	CASSPHGTGESNHGYTF	TGTGCCAGCAGTCCGCACGGGACAGGGGAATCTAACCACGGCTACACCTTC
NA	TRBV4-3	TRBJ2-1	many	CASSQDPKGTYNEQFF	TGCGCCAGCAGCCAAGATCCAAAGGGAACCTACAATGAGCAGTTCTTC
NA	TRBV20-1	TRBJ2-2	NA	CSASGRTDTGELFF	TGCAGTGCTAGCGGGAGAACGGACACCGGGGAGCTGTTTTTT
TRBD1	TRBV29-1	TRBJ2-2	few	CSVEGTGLGTGELFF	TGCAGCGTTGAAGGGACAGGGTTGGGCACCGGGGAGCTGTTTTTT
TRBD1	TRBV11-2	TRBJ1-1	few	CASSPGQGWNTEAFF	TGTGCCAGCAGCCCGGGACAGGGTTGGAACACTGAAGCTTTCTTT
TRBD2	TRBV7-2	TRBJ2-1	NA	CASSTRTSGEYNEQFF	TGTGCCAGCAGCACAAGGACTAGCGGGGAATACAATGAGCAGTTCTTC
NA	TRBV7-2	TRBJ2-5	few	CASSSGLETQYF	TGTGCCAGCAGCTCCGGCCTAGAGACCCAGTACTTC
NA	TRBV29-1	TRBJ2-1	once	CSVQRTVYNEQFF	TGCAGCGTTCAAAGGACCGTCTACAATGAGCAGTTCTTC
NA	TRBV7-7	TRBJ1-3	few	CASSLGSTTGNTIYF	TGTGCCAGCAGCCTGGGGTCAACCACTGGAAACACCATATATTTT
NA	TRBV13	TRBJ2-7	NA	CASSFRGAYEQYF	TGTGCCAGCAGCTTCCGGGGCGCCTACGAGCAGTACTTC
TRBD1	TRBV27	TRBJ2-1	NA	CASSRTGQGVVKGLNEQFF	TGTGCCAGCAGTAGGACAGGTCAGGGGGTGGTCAAGGGGCTCAATGAGCAGTTCTTC
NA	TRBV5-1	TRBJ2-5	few	CASRGTNQETQYF	TGCGCCAGCAGGGGGACAAATCAAGAGACCCAGTACTTC
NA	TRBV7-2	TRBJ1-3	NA	CASNVQALPGNTIYF	TGTGCCAGCAACGTTCAGGCATTACCTGGAAACACCATATATTTT
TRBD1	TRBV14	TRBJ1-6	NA	CASSQWDGTDNSPLHF	TGTGCCAGCAGCCAATGGGATGGGACAGATAATTCACCCCTCCACTTT
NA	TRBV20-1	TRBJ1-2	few	CSASQGRSYGYTF	TGCAGTGCTTCACAGGGAAGGAGCTATGGCTACACCTTC
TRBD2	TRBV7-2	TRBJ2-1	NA	CASSLHGRALNEQFF	TGTGCCAGCAGCTTACACGGGAGGGCCCTCAATGAGCAGTTCTTC
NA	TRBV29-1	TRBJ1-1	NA	CSAHESAGPNTEAFF	TGCAGCGCCCATGAATCGGCAGGACCGAACACTGAAGCTTTCTTT
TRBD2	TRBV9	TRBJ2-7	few	CASSVDSGLAYEQYF	TGTGCCAGCAGCGTAGATAGCGGGCTAGCCTACGAGCAGTACTTC
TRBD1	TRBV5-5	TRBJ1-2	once	CASSLPHGGTVDYGYTF	TGTGCCAGCAGCTTGCCCCACGGAGGGACAGTCGACTATGGCTACACCTTC
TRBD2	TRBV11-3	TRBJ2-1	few	CASSPTSGRALVYEQFF	TGTGCCAGCAGCCCAACTAGCGGGAGGGCCTTAGTGTATGAGCAGTTCTTC
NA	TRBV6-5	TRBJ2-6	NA	CASSLLGGANVLTF	TGTGCCAGCAGTTTACTCGGTGGGGCCAACGTCCTGACTTTC
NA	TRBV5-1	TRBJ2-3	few	CASSLGQSKDTQYF	TGCGCCAGCAGCCTGGGGCAGAGCAAGGATACGCAGTATTTT
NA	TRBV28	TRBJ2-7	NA	CASSPVGGAEQYF	TGTGCCAGCAGTCCCGTTGGGGGAGCCGAGCAGTACTTC
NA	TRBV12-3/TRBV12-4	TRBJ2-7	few	CASSLETGIYEQYF	TGTGCCAGCAGTTTAGAGACCGGGATCTACGAGCAGTACTTC
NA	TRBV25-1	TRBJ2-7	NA	CASGGREQYF	TGTGCCAGTGGAGGGCGCGAGCAGTACTTC
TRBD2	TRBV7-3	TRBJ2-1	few	CASSLTLGGEQFF	TGTGCCAGCAGCTTAACGCTGGGAGGGGAGCAGTTCTTC
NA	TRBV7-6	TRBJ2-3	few	CASSSGPSGPDTQYF	TGTGCCAGCAGCTCCGGGCCCAGCGGCCCAGATACGCAGTATTTT
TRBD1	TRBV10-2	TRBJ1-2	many	CATSGTGEYGYTF	TGCGCCACTTCCGGGACAGGGGAATATGGCTACACCTTC
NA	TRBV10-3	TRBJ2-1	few	CAIYSGTYNEQFF	TGTGCCATCTATAGCGGAACCTACAATGAGCAGTTCTTC
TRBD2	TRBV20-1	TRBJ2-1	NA	CSAWQTSGRPYNEQFF	TGCAGTGCTTGGCAGACTAGCGGGAGGCCCTACAATGAGCAGTTCTTC
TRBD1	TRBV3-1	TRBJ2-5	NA	CASSQQGQLKETQYF	TGTGCCAGCAGTCAGCAGGGACAGCTAAAAGAGACCCAGTACTTC
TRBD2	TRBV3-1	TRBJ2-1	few	CASSRPASGRNEQFF	TGTGCCAGCAGCCGCCCGGCGAGCGGGAGAAATGAGCAGTTCTTC
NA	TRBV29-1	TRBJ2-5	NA	CSVEGVGKRETQYF	TGCAGCGTTGAGGGCGTGGGTAAAAGAGAGACCCAGTACTTC
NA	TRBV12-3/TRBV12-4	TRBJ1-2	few	CASSLREGGGLRYGYTF	TGTGCCAGCAGTTTACGAGAAGGGGGTGGGCTCCGCTATGGCTACACCTTC
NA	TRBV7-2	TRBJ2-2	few	CASSPGWSQGGELFF	TGTGCCAGCAGCCCAGGTTGGAGTCAGGGCGGGGAGCTGTTTTTT
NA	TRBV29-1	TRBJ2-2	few	CSVEFYENTGELFF	TGCAGCGTTGAATTCTATGAGAACACCGGGGAGCTGTTTTTT
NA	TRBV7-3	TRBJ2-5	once	CASSGGIQETQYF	TGTGCCAGCAGCGGCGGTATCCAAGAGACCCAGTACTTC
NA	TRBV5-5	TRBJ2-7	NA	CASSLGQLSYEQYF	TGTGCCAGCAGCTTGGGGCAGCTCTCCTACGAGCAGTACTTC
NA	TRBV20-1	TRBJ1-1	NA	CSAANGGGVGGTEAFF	TGCAGTGCCGCGAACGGGGGGGGCGTAGGTGGGACTGAAGCTTTCTTT
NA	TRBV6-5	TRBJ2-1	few	CASSYRDQGEQFF	TGTGCCAGCAGTTACCGGGATCAAGGTGAGCAGTTCTTC
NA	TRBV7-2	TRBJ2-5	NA	CASRDSTRETQYF	TGTGCCAGCCGGGACTCCACACGGGAGACCCAGTACTTC
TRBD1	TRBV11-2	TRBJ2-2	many	CASSLPSGTGGVGTGELFF	TGTGCCAGCAGCCTACCTTCCGGGACAGGGGGCGTCGGCACCGGGGAGCTGTTTTTT
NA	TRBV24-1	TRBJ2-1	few	CATSEPTGPRGNEQFF	TGTGCCACCAGTGAGCCGACAGGTCCACGGGGAAATGAGCAGTTCTTC
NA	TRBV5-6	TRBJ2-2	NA	CASSLPAAGELFF	TGTGCCAGCAGCCTGCCAGCCGCCGGGGAGCTGTTTTTT
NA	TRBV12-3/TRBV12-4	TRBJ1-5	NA	CASSFVGSNQPQHF	TGTGCCAGCAGTTTTGTGGGCAGCAATCAGCCCCAGCATTTT
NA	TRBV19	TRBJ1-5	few	CASTLGSPFPQHF	TGTGCCAGTACGCTGGGCAGCCCTTTTCCCCAGCATTTT
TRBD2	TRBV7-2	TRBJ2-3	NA	CASSSSGSGYTQYF	TGTGCCAGCAGCTCTAGCGGGAGTGGGTATACGCAGTATTTT
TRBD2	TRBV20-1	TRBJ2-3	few	CSPGSGKTDTQYF	TGCAGTCCTGGAAGCGGGAAGACAGATACGCAGTATTTT